The 30 T cell receptor beta chains presented below share a single source sample, sequenced in a study of technical replicates of blood from four donors. TCRdb's table, derived via immunoSEQ multiplex PCR, lists solely in-frame clones and lacks some. The table shows about 62,000 clones, with roughly 86% occurring only once. What was sequenced was PBMCs. The receptors stem from a human donor in good health. Some clones in this sample may be carry-over from other donors' samples.

This clone appeared once. The CDR3 spells CASSYQGVYGYTF. In nucleotides, the CDR3 is TGTGCCAGCAGTTATCAGGGGGTTTATGGCTACACCTTC. The chain joins TRBV6-5 to TRBJ1-2, with 7 bases matching TRBD1. The CDR3 sequence is 13 residues long. V gave up 3 bases and J gave up 5 bases; unmatched junction bases: 3. Germline V gene data show CDR1 as MNHEY and CDR2 as SVGAGI.

V usage is TRBV11-2 and J usage is TRBJ1-1; possibly TRBD1 for D (5 bases). Germline V CDR1 and CDR2: SGHAT, FQNNGV. This CDR3 comprises 13 residues. Trimming stripped 0 bases from V and 11 bases from J, with 13 bases between. CDR3 sequence: CASSLDRTSRAFF. The CDR3 nucleotides read TGTGCCAGCAGCTTAGATAGGACATCGAGGGCTTTCTTT.

The chain couples TRBV9 to TRBJ1-1; 10 positions agree with TRBD1. J lost 4 bases, V lost 3 bases, and 6 bases had no gene match. This CDR3 has 15 amino acids. Germline V gives CDR1 SGDLS, CDR2 YYNGEE. CDR3 DNA: TGTGCCAGCAGCGCTGAGAGACAGGGGGCCACTGAAGCTTTCTTT. This translates into CASSAERQGATEAFF.

The chain carries TRBV9 and TRBJ2-5; 8 nucleotides match TRBD1. The CDR3 covers 15 residues. Germline trimming cut 3 bases from V and 7 bases from J; bases unmatched to any gene: 11. Germline V gives CDR1 SGDLS, CDR2 YYNGEE. The CDR3 reads CASSADRANFVTQYF. The CDR3 region has the DNA TGTGCCAGCAGCGCGGACAGGGCTAATTTTGTGACCCAGTACTTC.

The rearrangement joins TRBV19 to TRBJ2-7, with 8 positions matching TRBD1. CDR3 length: 16 residues. Germline CDR1 and CDR2: LNHDA and SQIVND (reference sequence). V lost 4 bases, J lost 0 bases, and 8 bases stayed unmatched. DNA of the CDR3: TGTGCCAGTAGTACCCCGGGACAGGCCGGCTCCTACGAGCAGTACTTC. Translated: CASSTPGQAGSYEQYF.

CDR3 nucleotides: TGTGCCAGCAGCGTAGGAGTAACTCAGCCCCAGCATTTT. It yields the protein CASSVGVTQPQHF. The chain combines TRBV9 with TRBJ1-5; D call uncertain. The CDR3 runs to 13 residues. V shed 0 bases and J shed 6 bases, with 7 bases lying between them. The germline gives CDR1 SGDLS, CDR2 YYNGEE.

This chain uses TRBV10-3 with TRBJ1-4, with a weak D call TRBD1 (6 bases). CDR3 size: 16 residues. The V end lost 2 bases, the J end lost 0 bases, and 10 bases lay between the germline ends. CDR1 and CDR2 from the germline V gene are ENHRY and SYGVKD. CDR3 residues: CAISEGRGATNEKLFF. The CDR3 region has the DNA TGTGCCATCAGTGAGGGCAGGGGAGCAACTAATGAAAAACTGTTTTTT.

The chain has TRBV6-1 and TRBJ2-7; 8 bases match TRBD2. This CDR3 has 16 amino acids. The V gene end was trimmed by 3 bases and the J gene end by 0 bases; junction bases not matched to a gene: 7. Germline assignment: CDR1 MNHNS and CDR2 SASEGT. CDR3 nucleotide sequence: TGTGCCAGCAGTGAGCAGCGGGGGAGGAGCTCCTACGAGCAGTACTTC. Translated: CASSEQRGRSSYEQYF.

The V gene is TRBV30, the J gene TRBJ2-1; 7 positions agree with TRBD2. In germline, CDR1 is GTSNPN, CDR2 SVGIG (reference sequence). V was pared by 4 bases and J by 1 base, with 4 bases of the junction left unmatched. The CDR3 runs 14 residues. CDR3: CAWTGGSSYNEQFF. CDR3 nucleotides: TGTGCCTGGACAGGCGGGAGTTCCTACAATGAGCAGTTCTTC.

The chain is built from TRBV27 and TRBJ2-7, with 9 bases aligning to TRBD2. Per germline, CDR1 MNHEY and CDR2 SMNVEV (reference sequence). Germline trimming cut 6 bases from V and 5 bases from J; bases unmatched to any gene: 11. The CDR3 sequence is 15 residues long. CDR3 amino acids: CASRGVAGVRNEQYF. DNA of the CDR3: TGTGCCAGCAGGGGAGTAGCGGGGGTCCGGAACGAGCAGTACTTC.

This chain uses TRBV7-8 with TRBJ2-5; 7 nucleotides align to TRBD1. Losses at the gene ends were 5 bases for V and 0 bases for J; bases not matched to a gene: 9. Germline V gene sequence: CDR1 SGHVS, CDR2 FQNEAQ. CDR3 length equals 16 residues. The CDR3 bases are TGTGCCAGCAGCCCAAGGGACAGCCCTTACCAAGAGACCCAGTACTTC. Translating it yields CASSPRDSPYQETQYF.

The V call is TRBV2, the J call TRBJ1-2; the match to TRBD1 covers 9 bases. Germline loops: CDR1 SNHLY, CDR2 FYNNEI. This CDR3 has 15 residues. J lost 4 bases, V lost 2 bases, and 5 bases had no gene match. The CDR3 DNA reads TGTGCCAGCAGTGAAAACAGGGGGCCTGGCTATGGCTACACCTTC. The encoded protein is CASSENRGPGYGYTF.

CDR3 DNA sequence: TGTGCCAGCAGGGCTACAGTACAGAACACTGAAGCTTTCTTT. It translates to CASRATVQNTEAFF. The chain employs TRBV6-1 and TRBJ1-1; no clear D gene. This CDR3 spans 14 amino acids. The germline gives CDR1 MNHNS, CDR2 SASEGT. V lost 6 bases, J lost 1 base, and 12 bases lay in between.

V gene TRBV15 combines with J gene TRBJ2-7; 7 nucleotides align to TRBD1. J lost 2 bases, V lost 1 base, and 14 bases had no gene match. There are 18 residues in the CDR3. Germline V gives CDR1 LNHNV, CDR2 YYDKDF (reference sequence). Here the CDR3 DNA reads TGTGCCACCAGCAGAGGGTACGAACAGGGGCGTTTAACCTACGAGCAGTACTTC. It codes for CATSRGYEQGRLTYEQYF.

With respect to this clone: Different DNA sequences within this sample yield the same CDR3. The chain is built from TRBV30 and TRBJ2-1; D unresolved. V was pared by 0 bases and J by 0 bases, with 9 bases between. The CDR3 spans 15 residues. Germline V gene lookup returns CDR1 GTSNPN and CDR2 SVGIG (reference sequence). CDR3 bases: TGTGCCTGGAGTGTACGCGGAACCTCCTACAATGAGCAGTTCTTC. Translating it yields CAWSVRGTSYNEQFF.

V is TRBV7-6 and J is TRBJ2-5, with 8 bases matching TRBD2. V was pared by 4 bases and J by 4 bases, with 11 bases of the junction left unmatched. This CDR3 spans 16 amino acids. Germline CDR1 reads SGHVS; CDR2 reads FNYEAQ. The CDR3 bases are TGTGCCAGCAGCTCCTCATACGGGGGGGCCGCAGAGACCCAGTACTTC. It yields the protein CASSSSYGGAAETQYF.

The chain links TRBV6-5 to TRBJ2-7; possible D gene TRBD2, 6 bases. The CDR3 runs to 14 residues. Trimming left V 7 bases short and J 0 bases short, with 13 bases between. CDR1 MNHEY and CDR2 SVGAGI come from the germline V gene. As DNA, the CDR3 is TGTGCCAGCACTCGGGACGGGAGCTCCTACGAGCAGTACTTC. It yields the protein CASTRDGSSYEQYF.

The genes are TRBV7-8 and TRBJ2-2; D might be TRBD1 (6 bases). Per germline, CDR1 SGHVS and CDR2 FQNEAQ. The CDR3 is 15 amino acids. The V end was cut by 0 bases, the J end by 3 bases, with 8 bases between. CDR3 residues: CASSLARGHTGELFF. In DNA form, the CDR3 reads TGTGCCAGCAGCTTAGCCAGGGGCCACACCGGGGAGCTGTTTTTT.

This chain links TRBV9 with TRBJ2-7; 9 bases fit TRBD1. This CDR3 has 15 amino acids. The germline V gene encodes CDR1 SGDLS and CDR2 YYNGEE. V was clipped by 1 base and J by 3 bases; unmatched bases: 5. CDR3 amino acids: CASSVQDRGVYEQYF. CDR3 DNA sequence: TGTGCCAGCAGCGTACAGGACAGGGGAGTCTACGAGCAGTACTTC.

The chain employs TRBV6-5 and TRBJ1-2; D is possibly TRBD1 (5 bases). The CDR3 is 13 residues long. The germline V and J ends were trimmed by 8 bases and 4 bases, with 14 bases remaining between them. Germline-derived CDR1 and CDR2 are MNHEY and SVGAGI. CDR3 region: CASAPPQGYGYTF. The CDR3 DNA follows: TGTGCCAGCGCCCCCCCTCAGGGCTATGGCTACACCTTC.

The chain combines TRBV7-2 with TRBJ2-6; possibly TRBD2 for D (6 bases). V was shortened by 4 bases and J by 2 bases, with 15 bases between the two germline ends. Looked up from germline, CDR1 is SGHTA and CDR2 is FQGNSA. The CDR3 is 17 amino acids. The CDR3 region is CASSSKRSGAGANVLTF. For the CDR3, the DNA is TGTGCCAGCAGCTCGAAGAGGTCGGGGGCTGGGGCCAACGTCCTGACTTTC.

V usage is TRBV9 and J usage is TRBJ2-2; 7 nucleotides match TRBD1. Germline lookup yields CDR1 SGDLS and CDR2 YYNGEE. V dropped 5 bases and J dropped 4; count of bases not matched to a gene: 8. This CDR3 region has 15 residues. The DNA for the CDR3 is TGTGCCAGCAGTGCAGGGGGTATGGGCACCGGGGAGCTGTTTTTT. Translating gives CASSAGGMGTGELFF. The full variable domain, with the rest looked up from reference TRBV9 and TRBJ2-2, is DSGVTQTPKHLITATGQRVTLRCSPRSGDLSVYWYQQSLDQGLQFLIQYYNGEERAKGNILERFSAQQFPDLHSELNLSSLELGDSALYFCASSAGGMGTGELFFGEGSRLTVL.

This clone was recorded once. The chain employs TRBV5-1 and TRBJ1-6; unclear D gene. Trimming pared 4 bases from V and 10 bases from J, leaving 15 bases between. The CDR3 length is 14 residues. Germline V gene sequence: CDR1 SGHRS, CDR2 YFSETQ. CDR3 sequence (DNA): TGCGCCAGCAGCCCTTCGGGAGGCTACTCACCCCTCCACTTT. This gives the protein CASSPSGGYSPLHF.

The chain carries TRBV6-5 and TRBJ2-7, with 7 bases lining up with TRBD1. Germline CDR1 reads MNHEY; CDR2 reads SVGAGI. The CDR3 covers 14 residues. The ends lost 6 bases at V and 4 bases at J; junction bases unmatched: 9. Here the CDR3 reads CASSLTGDEYEQYF. CDR3 nucleotide sequence: TGTGCCAGCAGCCTAACAGGGGATGAGTACGAGCAGTACTTC.

The gene calls are TRBV18 and TRBJ1-1; D not resolved. Trimming pared 2 bases from V and 8 bases from J, leaving 12 bases between. The CDR3 length is 13 residues. CDR1 is KGHSH, CDR2 LQKENI, per germline. This chain's CDR3 is CASSPFEEDEAFF. DNA for the CDR3: TGTGCCAGCTCACCATTTGAGGAGGACGAAGCTTTCTTT.

The J gene is TRBJ2-7, the V gene TRBV5-1; 7 bases align to TRBD1. V was clipped by 5 bases and J by 6 bases; unmatched bases: 8. CDR3 length: 13 amino acids. Germline values: CDR1 SGHRS, CDR2 YFSETQ. The CDR3: CASSAQGNIEQYF. For the CDR3, the DNA is TGCGCCAGCAGTGCACAGGGGAACATCGAGCAGTACTTC.

This clone was counted once. The chain uses TRBV7-2 and TRBJ2-3; maybe TRBD2 (5 bases). Germline loops: CDR1 SGHTA, CDR2 FQGNSA. The length of the CDR3 is 15 residues. V was cut by 4 bases and J by 7 bases, with 18 bases left in between. CDR3 sequence: CASSSVWAGGYTQYF. In DNA form, the CDR3 reads TGTGCCAGCAGCTCAGTTTGGGCGGGCGGTTATACGCAGTATTTT.

The gene calls are TRBV6-1 and TRBJ2-7; 8 bases fit TRBD2. The length of the CDR3 is 17 residues. The germline V gene encodes CDR1 MNHNS and CDR2 SASEGT. V was clipped by 1 base and J by 1 base; unmatched bases: 9. The CDR3 protein is CASSEGVQRGLSYEQYF. The DNA of the CDR3 is TGTGCCAGCAGTGAAGGTGTTCAGCGGGGGCTATCCTACGAGCAGTACTTC.

The CDR3 sequence is CASSLTVNQETQYF. CDR3 coding DNA: TGTGCCAGCAGCTTGACAGTTAACCAAGAGACCCAGTACTTC. The V call is TRBV5-6, the J call TRBJ2-5; no clear D gene. The germline gives CDR1 SGHDT, CDR2 YYEEEE. The CDR3 contains 14 residues. V was pared by 1 base and J by 0 bases, with 7 bases between.

V usage is TRBV30 and J usage is TRBJ1-1, with TRBD1 matching over 9 bases. CDR1 is GTSNPN and CDR2 is SVGIG in the germline V gene (reference sequence). CDR3 length: 14 residues. The V segment lost 5 bases and the J segment 4 bases; nucleotides outside the gene matches: 8. This CDR3 is CAWDPGQGSTEAFF. The CDR3 bases are TGTGCCTGGGACCCGGGACAGGGAAGCACTGAAGCTTTCTTT.